Listed here are 4 T cell receptor beta chains from one sample, sequenced in a study of T cells in Graves' hyperthyroidism and ophthalmopathy. RNA transcripts provided the source from which TCR beta CDR3 regions were amplified. First-round RT-PCR of the TCR CDR3 relied on the HTBI primer set. TCRdb re-derived calls from the multiplex PCR reads in MiXCR, one entry per CDR3 protein. The sample comprises roughly 180,000 distinct CDR3 sequences, 9.4% of which are singletons, and approximately 20% rests with the top ten. The sequencing sample was made of blood. All receptors derive from a woman aged 18-35 years with Graves' hyperthyroidism that later progressed to Graves' ophthalmopathy.

This clonotype was observed at least ten times. The CDR3: CASSTRPGRNTEAFF. As DNA, the CDR3 is TGTGCCAGCAGCACCCGGCCGGGGAGGAACACTGAAGCTTTCTTT. The chain carries TRBV7-8 and TRBJ1-1; D remains ambiguous. In germline, CDR1 is SGHVS, CDR2 FQNEAQ. V dropped 5 bases and J dropped 1 base, with 14 bases sitting between them. There are 15 residues in the CDR3.

Ten or more counts support this clonotype. This sequence joins TRBV6-1 and TRBJ2-3; D uncertain. The length of the CDR3 is 12 residues. Germline V lookup: CDR1 MNHNS, CDR2 SASEGT. The V gene lost 7 bases and the J gene lost 3 bases, with 8 bases spanning the gap. This chain's CDR3 is CASKDRTDTQYF. The CDR3 coding sequence is TGTGCCAGCAAGGATCGTACAGATACGCAGTATTTT.

This clonotype was detected many times. This chain connects TRBV7-9 to TRBJ2-7; TRBD1 matches at 7 bases. The V and J ends lost 4 bases and 2 bases, in that order; junction bases with no gene match: 11. Germline lookup yields CDR1 SEHNR and CDR2 FQNEAQ (reference sequence). The CDR3 has 16 residues. The CDR3 coding sequence is TGTGCCAGCAGCTCCCTCCTGACAGGGAACCCCTACGAGCAGTACTTC. It specifies CASSSLLTGNPYEQYF. The variable domain in full, completed from reference TRBV7-9 and TRBJ2-7, reads DTGVSQNPRHKITKRGQNVTFRCDPISEHNRLYWYRQTLGQGPEFLTYFQNEAQLEKSRLLSDRFSAERPKGSFSTLEIQRTEQGDSAMYLCASSSLLTGNPYEQYFGPGTRLTVT.

This clonotype was counted many times. The chain uses TRBV6-1 and TRBJ1-4, with D maybe TRBD1 (5 bases). V gave up 6 bases and J gave up 8 bases, with 22 bases separating them. This CDR3 comprises 16 residues. Looked up from germline, CDR1 is MNHNS and CDR2 is SASEGT. This CDR3 is CASRNRQDGRGEKLFF. As DNA, the CDR3 is TGTGCCAGCAGAAACAGGCAGGATGGAAGAGGCGAAAAACTGTTTTTT.